This entry lists 4 T cell receptor beta chains sequenced from one sample in a study of blood T cell repertoires in COVID-19. Method: immunoSEQ multiplex PCR; TCRdb's copy keeps in-frame clones and lacks some. The sample has 160,000 or so clones; roughly 80% are singletons. Input material: peripheral blood. These receptors originate from a man aged 55 to 70 with acute or convalescent COVID-19.

The rearrangement joins TRBV6-1 to TRBJ1-5; TRBD1 might be the D (6 bases). Germline V gene lookup returns CDR1 MNHNS and CDR2 SASEGT. Trimming took 2 bases from V and 4 from J, leaving 15 bases between them. The CDR3 length is 16 residues. The chain's CDR3 is CASSESEYRANQPQHF. CDR3 nucleotides: TGTGCCAGCAGTGAAAGTGAGTACAGGGCAAATCAGCCCCAGCATTTT.

The rearrangement joins TRBV5-6 to TRBJ2-5; TRBD2 might be the D (7 bases). The CDR3 consists of 18 residues. Germline V gene lookup returns CDR1 SGHDT and CDR2 YYEEEE. Trimming cost V 2 bases and J 4 bases, with 24 bases left between them. The CDR3: CASSFGYGGRGLRETQYF. The CDR3 coding sequence is TGTGCCAGCAGCTTCGGTTACGGGGGGCGCGGGCTGAGAGAGACCCAGTACTTC.

The V gene is TRBV24-1, the J gene TRBJ2-2; TRBD2 matches at 12 bases. Trimming at V came to 5 bases and at J to 1 base, leaving 4 bases not matched to a gene. The CDR3 totals 17 residues. The germline V gene encodes CDR1 KGHDR and CDR2 SFDVKD. Here the CDR3 reads CATSGSSGRGNTGELFF. The CDR3 nucleotides read TGTGCCACCAGTGGTTCTAGCGGGAGGGGGAACACCGGGGAGCTGTTTTTT.

The gene calls are TRBV7-9 and TRBJ1-1, with a weak D call TRBD1 (6 bases). The germline CDR1 and CDR2 sequences are SEHNR and FQNEAQ (reference sequence). The V and J ends lost 0 bases and 10 bases respectively, with 9 bases between them. This CDR3 spans 12 amino acids. CDR3 region: CASSLAETGAFF. For the CDR3, the DNA is TGTGCCAGCAGCTTAGCTGAGACAGGAGCTTTCTTT.